This entry lists 11 T cell receptor beta chains sequenced from one sample in a study of blood T cell repertoires in COVID-19. The repertoire was sequenced with immunoSEQ multiplex PCR; TCRdb's copy has only in-frame clones and lacks some. The table includes about 210,000 clones, about 90% detected once. The sequenced sample was peripheral blood. The receptors were gathered from a man under 40 with acute or convalescent COVID-19.

V and J are TRBV28 and TRBJ1-1; D unclear. Trimming left V 3 bases short and J 0 bases short, with 14 bases between. The V gene's germline CDR1 is MDHEN and CDR2 SYDVKM. This CDR3 has 16 residues. The CDR3 bases are TGTGCCAGCAGTTTGTCTTCCGGGAGGTTGAACACTGAAGCTTTCTTT. This codes for CASSLSSGRLNTEAFF. The variable domain in full, completed from reference TRBV28 and TRBJ1-1, reads DVKVTQSSRYLVKRTGEKVFLECVQDMDHENMFWYRQDPGLGLRLIYFSYDVKMKEKGDIPEGYSVSREKKERFSLILESASTNQTSMYLCASSLSSGRLNTEAFFGQGTRLTVV.

In this sample, this clone turned up a few times. The rearrangement uses TRBV10-1 and TRBJ2-2; possible D gene TRBD2, 5 bases. The germline V gene has CDR1 WNHNN and CDR2 SYGVQD (reference sequence). This CDR3 contains 14 residues. V lost 6 bases, J lost 3 bases, and 11 bases lay in between. The CDR3 here is CASRDQRDTGELFF. The CDR3 DNA is TGCGCCAGCAGAGACCAGAGGGACACCGGGGAGCTGTTTTTT.

The DNA for the CDR3 is TGCGCCAGCAGCTTTGCGACAGGGGGCACTCGCTACGAGCAGTACTTC. It specifies CASSFATGGTRYEQYF. This rearrangement joins TRBV5-1 to TRBJ2-7; 10 bases fit TRBD1. Germline V gene data show CDR1 as SGHRS and CDR2 as YFSETQ. The V segment lost 2 bases and the J segment 3 bases; nucleotides outside the gene matches: 8. The CDR3 is 16 amino acids.

V and J are TRBV19 and TRBJ2-2, with 8 bases matching TRBD1. The length of the CDR3 is 12 residues. V shed 9 bases and J 5 bases; nucleotides not matched to a gene: 2. From germline, CDR1 is LNHDA and CDR2 SQIVND (reference sequence). This CDR3 reads CASGQGTGELFF. The CDR3 DNA is TGTGCCAGCGGACAGGGAACCGGGGAGCTGTTTTTT.

The V call is TRBV18, the J call TRBJ2-7, with 8 nucleotides matching TRBD1. The CDR3 has 15 residues. Germline V gene sequence: CDR1 KGHSH, CDR2 LQKENI. V trimming: 3 bases; J trimming: 0 bases; junction bases outside the gene matches: 4. This CDR3 is CASSPGTGSSYEQYF. CDR3 DNA: TGTGCCAGCTCACCCGGGACAGGCAGCTCCTACGAGCAGTACTTC.

This clone has more than one count but fewer than ten. J is TRBJ2-7 and V is TRBV2, with 9 bases identical to TRBD1. The V gene end was trimmed by 8 bases and the J gene end by 3 bases; junction bases not matched to a gene: 2. The CDR3 has 12 residues. The V gene's germline CDR1 is SNHLY and CDR2 FYNNEI. CDR3 coding DNA: TGTGCCAGCGGGACAGGGATCTACGAGCAGTACTTC. Translated, it gives CASGTGIYEQYF.

This chain uses TRBV5-1 with TRBJ2-1; 8 nucleotides align to TRBD2. Trimming cost V 0 bases and J 5 bases; bases outside gene matches: 16. The CDR3 extends over 19 amino acids. Germline values: CDR1 SGHRS, CDR2 YFSETQ. CDR3 DNA: TGCGCCAGCAGCTTGGTCGGGTCGATGGCGGGAGGTTGGAACAATGAGCAGTTCTTC. Protein: CASSLVGSMAGGWNNEQFF.

The CDR3 bases are TGTGCCAGCAGCGGCAGGGGCGGGGGGACAGATACGCAGTATTTT. This gives the protein CASSGRGGGTDTQYF. The rearrangement uses TRBV11-3 and TRBJ2-3, with 8 positions matching TRBD2. The junction had 7 bases not matched to a gene; V was cut back by 5 bases and J by 3 bases. Germline values: CDR1 SGHNT, CDR2 YENEEA. The CDR3 totals 15 residues.

This chain links TRBV2 with TRBJ1-2; possibly TRBD1 for D (5 bases). V was cut by 4 bases and J by 8 bases, with 8 bases left in between. In germline, CDR1 is SNHLY, CDR2 FYNNEI. This CDR3 is 11 amino acids long. CDR3 sequence: CASSVQAGYTF. CDR3 bases: TGTGCCAGCAGTGTACAGGCCGGCTACACCTTC.

The chain has TRBV10-2 and TRBJ2-7, with 8 bases that match TRBD2. Germline V CDR1 and CDR2: WSHSY, SAAADI. This CDR3 region has 15 residues. V lost 6 bases and J lost 0; bases outside the gene matches: 7. The CDR3 spells CASSALLAASYEQYF. The CDR3, as DNA: TGCGCCAGCAGCGCCCTACTAGCGGCCTCCTACGAGCAGTACTTC.

The chain has TRBV9 and TRBJ1-1; weak D call: TRBD1 (6 bases). Per germline, CDR1 SGDLS and CDR2 YYNGEE. V was pared by 3 bases and J by 5 bases, with 17 bases between. CDR3 length: 15 amino acids. This chain's CDR3 is CASSAQQGSGTEAFF. In nucleotides, the CDR3 is TGTGCCAGCAGCGCCCAACAGGGATCTGGAACTGAAGCTTTCTTT.